Listed below are T cell receptor beta chains from one sample, sequenced in a study of T cells in localized non-small cell lung cancer. Using immunoSEQ multiplex PCR, the repertoire was profiled, and TCRdb retains in-frame clones only, with some absent. The sample comprises 25,000 to 35,000 clones, about 89% of which are singletons, and under 6.5% rests with the top ten. Sequencing was performed on PBMCs, taken before any cancer treatment. These receptors came from a man aged 35-69 years with stage II lung adenocarcinoma. Both conserved end residues are trimmed from each CDR3. The order of the fields is D gene, CDR3 length, V gene, CDR3 protein. D genes are given only for firm matches.

>TRBD2|16|TRBV11-2
ASSGWGLAGATQETQY
>TRBD1|12|TRBV5-1
ASSSDRVSETQY
>TRBD2|13|TRBV27
ASTRTSGSLGEQF
>-|11|TRBV6-5
ASGTPGGLEQY
>TRBD2|14|TRBV5-1
ASSRSGGATLNEQF
>-|12|TRBV11-2
ASSLVRGGTEAF
>TRBD2|14|TRBV7-3
ASSLSAGLADGELF
>-|11|TRBV10-2
ASSATGNTEAF
>TRBD2|13|TRBV7-2
ASSSGTSGRETQY
>-|13|TRBV7-3
ASSASGLAKNIQY
>-|13|TRBV27
ASSFTTSSYNEQF
>-|13|TRBV27
ASSQIVVRANEQF
>-|12|TRBV6-6
ASSYSIGGQPQH
>-|9|TRBV20-1
SAIAGTKKF
>-|10|TRBV5-6
ASSKGTYEQY
>-|13|TRBV30
AWSNSPNSNQPQH
>-|12|TRBV27
ASRMTGGYTEAF
>-|9|TRBV28
ATVTNYGYT
>-|12|TRBV14
ASSSSLRGTEAF
>TRBD2|14|TRBV6-1
ASSVTSGRARETQY
>-|11|TRBV28
ASRGRFGEKLF
>-|13|TRBV14
ASSQSGALNTEAF
>-|12|TRBV2
ASIGGIAGTEAF
>TRBD2|12|TRBV28
ASIRTSEVGELF
>-|8|TRBV7-2
ASSLDYRD
>TRBD2|12|TRBV11-3
ASSLLAGVNEQF
>-|13|TRBV7-9
ASSSMGDSGNTIY
>-|12|TRBV30
AWSVPRLSYEQY
>-|12|TRBV30
AWSLHTGPYEQY
>-|11|TRBV7-3
ASSLNALEKQF
>TRBD1|13|TRBV7-9
ASSRTGGSTDTQY
>-|11|TRBV2
ASRLRGGTEAF
>-|13|TRBV28
ASSSAGGADYGYT
>TRBD1|13|TRBV5-1
ASSTGTGPQETQY
>TRBD2|13|TRBV6-1
ASSEGLSEAGELF
>TRBD1|14|TRBV5-1
ASSYSSGTGGDEQF
>-|11|TRBV5-8
ASSLLGFGELF
>TRBD2|13|TRBV4-3
ASSQGLAGVETQY
>TRBD2|11|TRBV6-5
ASSRGLVYEQY
>TRBD2|9|TRBV20-1
SGGGPYEQY
>-|10|TRBV6-5
ASSRGGPEQY
>-|13|TRBV29-1
SVAPSWAGQETQY
>TRBD2|12|TRBV10-2
ASEASGRSDTQY
>TRBD1|14|TRBV10-2
ASSKGQGEFRFEAF
>TRBD2|14|TRBV28
ASTETSAGGYNEQF
>TRBD2|13|TRBV5-1
ASSLAGAGGAEQF
>TRBD1|13|TRBV11-2
ASSLAGQGGRELF
>-|13|TRBV28
ASTSGVIGNTEAF
>-|11|TRBV6-5
ASSERLNEKLF
>-|13|TRBV7-9
ASSLGQGSNQPQH
>-|14|TRBV18
ASSPGLSRASQPQH
>-|14|TRBV7-2
ASSSTGPPLRETQY
>-|10|TRBV28
ASSPPGDEQY
>TRBD1|14|TRBV28
ASSFTGGPSNQPQH
>-|11|TRBV29-1
SATGQLNTEAF
>-|10|TRBV11-2
ASSQGGETQY
>-|9|TRBV6-1
VGGGLYEQY